These 13 T cell receptor beta chains came from one sample sequenced in a study of T cells in Graves' hyperthyroidism and ophthalmopathy. Amplified regions were TCR beta CDR3 sequences from RNA transcripts. RT-PCR in the first round (using the HTBI primer set) targeted the TCR CDR3. Using its own MiXCR run on the multiplex PCR reads, TCRdb lists one record per CDR3 protein. The repertoire holds hundreds of thousands of distinct CDR3 sequences, with about 14% as singletons. Sample: blood. The receptors originated from a man aged 50-60 years with Graves' ophthalmopathy.

On this clonotype itself: With a much larger clone just one base away, this may be a read error. The CDR3 end shows no conserved phenylalanine or tryptophan, and so a read error is likely. The rearrangement uses TRBV28 and TRBJ1-2; D unclear. V was clipped by 4 bases and J by 5 bases, with 11 bases between them. The V gene's germline CDR1 is MDHEN and CDR2 SYDVKM. The CDR3 sequence is 13 residues long. The CDR3 spells CASSSESAYGYTV. Here the CDR3 DNA reads TGTGCCAGCAGTTCTGAGTCAGCGTATGGCTACACCGTC.

Only a few counts were recorded for this clonotype. The chain is built from TRBV19 and TRBJ1-1; D might be TRBD1 (5 bases). In germline, CDR1 is LNHDA, CDR2 SQIVND (reference sequence). CDR3 length: 15 amino acids. The V and J ends lost 3 bases and 1 base respectively, with 12 bases between them. The DNA for the CDR3 is TGTGCCAGTAGTATTCGGTCAGGGACGAACACTGAAGCTTTCTTT. Translating it yields CASSIRSGTNTEAFF.

This clonotype was recorded a few times. The chain employs TRBV9 and TRBJ2-7; 10 bases are a match to TRBD2. Germline CDR1 is SGDLS and CDR2 is YYNGEE. CDR3 size: 20 residues. V was pared by 0 bases and J by 0 bases, with 15 bases of the junction left unmatched. Written as DNA, the CDR3 is TGTGCCAGCAGCGTAGCTATCATACGATTCTTAGCGGGAGGCTCCTACGAGCAGTACTTC. Its translation is CASSVAIIRFLAGGSYEQYF.

This clonotype was recorded many times. This chain uses TRBV12-3 or TRBV12-4 with TRBJ2-2; D is perhaps TRBD1 (5 bases). V lost 6 bases to trimming and J lost 1 base, with 12 bases between them. This CDR3 comprises 15 residues. Written as DNA, the CDR3 is TGTGCCAGCAGCTCGGTGCAGGGGAACACCGGGGAGCTGTTTTTT. Its translation is CASSSVQGNTGELFF.

This clonotype was recorded at least ten times. This sequence joins TRBV4-1 and TRBJ1-1, with D uncertain. The CDR3 totals 16 residues. The germline V and J ends were trimmed by 2 bases and 8 bases, with 21 bases remaining between them. Germline V CDR1 and CDR2: MGHRA, YSYEKL. The CDR3 region is CASSQTPGIGQVEAFF. The DNA for the CDR3 is TGCGCCAGCAGCCAAACTCCAGGAATTGGGCAGGTCGAAGCTTTCTTT.

This sequence joins TRBV5-1 and TRBJ2-2, with 8 bases that match TRBD2. Trimming removed 2 bases from V and 9 bases from J; junction bases left unmatched: 12. Germline V CDR1 and CDR2: SGHRS, YFSETQ. CDR3 length equals 16 residues. CDR3 sequence: CASSFRAGGPERELFF. DNA of the CDR3: TGCGCCAGCAGCTTTAGGGCGGGAGGCCCCGAGAGGGAGCTGTTTTTT. The whole variable domain, remainder taken from reference TRBV5-1 and TRBJ2-2, is KAGVTQTPRYLIKTRGQQVTLSCSPISGHRSVSWYQQTPGQGLQFLFEYFSETQRNKGNFPGRFSGRQFSNSRSEMNVSTLELGDSALYLCASSFRAGGPERELFFGEGSRLTVL.

The table lists this clonotype with many counts. The CDR3 bases are TGTGCCAGCAGTTTCGCAGGGAATCAGCCCCAGCATTTT. This encodes CASSFAGNQPQHF. J is TRBJ1-5 and V is TRBV12-3 or TRBV12-4, with D maybe TRBD1 (5 bases). This CDR3 is built from 13 residues. V lost 3 bases and J lost 4, with 7 bases in between.

The chain uses TRBV4-1 and TRBJ2-1; TRBD2 aligns across 8 bases. The J segment lost 5 bases and the V segment lost 5 bases, leaving 11 bases of the junction unmatched. This CDR3 has 16 amino acids. The germline V gene has CDR1 MGHRA and CDR2 YSYEKL. The CDR3 sequence: CASSSSLAGANNEQFF. CDR3 in DNA: TGCGCCAGCAGCTCTAGCCTAGCGGGCGCGAACAATGAGCAGTTCTTC.

Ten or more counts support this clonotype. The chain recombines TRBV10-3 with TRBJ2-3; TRBD1 matches at 8 bases. This CDR3 is built from 15 residues. With V trimmed by 4 bases and J by 0 bases, 3 bases remained unmatched. In germline, CDR1 is ENHRY, CDR2 SYGVKD. The CDR3 nucleotides are TGTGCCATCAGTGTCCAGGGGGCTAGCACAGATACGCAGTATTTT. It encodes CAISVQGASTDTQYF.

This chain links TRBV29-1 with TRBJ1-2, with D perhaps TRBD1 (6 bases). The V end was cut by 7 bases, the J end by 5 bases, with 17 bases between. The CDR3 is 13 amino acids. CDR1 and CDR2 (germline): SQVTM, ANQGSEA. The CDR3 here is CSAGQPAGYGYTF. Here the CDR3 DNA reads TGCAGCGCTGGACAGCCGGCCGGGTATGGCTACACCTTC.

This clonotype was seen more than once but under ten times. J is TRBJ2-7 and V is TRBV27; D is possibly TRBD2 (6 bases). From germline, CDR1 is MNHEY and CDR2 SMNVEV (reference sequence). V was clipped by 8 bases and J by 0 bases, with 17 bases between them. CDR3 length equals 15 residues. CDR3: CASGSLAANSYEQYF. CDR3 in DNA: TGTGCCAGCGGATCTTTAGCGGCAAACTCCTACGAGCAGTACTTC.

This clonotype was seen ten or more times. The rearrangement joins TRBV29-1 to TRBJ1-1, with 10 bases fitting TRBD1. With 6 bases clipped from V and 1 base from J, the junction kept 5 bases outside the gene matches. CDR3 length: 14 amino acids. Germline V CDR1 and CDR2: SQVTM, ANQGSEA. The CDR3 loop reads CSVRTGGKNTEAFF. CDR3 nucleotide sequence: TGCAGCGTGAGGACAGGGGGTAAGAACACTGAAGCTTTCTTT.

The chain combines TRBV3-1 with TRBJ2-3, with 8 bases fitting TRBD1. Trimming at V came to 5 bases and at J to 4 bases, leaving 8 bases not matched to a gene. The CDR3 sequence is 15 residues long. Germline-derived CDR1 and CDR2 are LGHDT and YNNKEL (reference sequence). Written as DNA, the CDR3 is TGTGCCAGCAGCAATCGACAGGGGACGGCAGATACGCAGTATTTT. Translation: CASSNRQGTADTQYF.